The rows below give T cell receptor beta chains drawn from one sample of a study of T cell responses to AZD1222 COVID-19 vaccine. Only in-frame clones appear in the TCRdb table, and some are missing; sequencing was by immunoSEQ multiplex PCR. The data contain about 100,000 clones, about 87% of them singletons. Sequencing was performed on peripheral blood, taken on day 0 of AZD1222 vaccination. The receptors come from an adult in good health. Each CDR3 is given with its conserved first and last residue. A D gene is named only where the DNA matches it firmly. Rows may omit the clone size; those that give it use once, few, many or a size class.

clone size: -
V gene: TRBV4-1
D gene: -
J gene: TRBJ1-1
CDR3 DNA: TGCGCCAGCAGCCAAGATGGGGCCGGTTTAATGGCTTTCTTT
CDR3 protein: CASSQDGAGLMAFF

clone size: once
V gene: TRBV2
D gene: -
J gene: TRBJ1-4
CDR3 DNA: TGTGCCAGCAGAGCCGTCCGGAGTTTCGGGGATAATCTAGACGGGAATGAAAAACTGTTTTTT
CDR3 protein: CASRAVRSFGDNLDGNEKLFF

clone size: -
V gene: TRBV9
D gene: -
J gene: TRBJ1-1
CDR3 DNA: TGTGCCAGCAGCGTAGGTCAGGGGACGAGGACTGAAGCTTTCTTT
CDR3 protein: CASSVGQGTRTEAFF

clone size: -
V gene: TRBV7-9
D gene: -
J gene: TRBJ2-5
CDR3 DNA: TGTGCCAGCAGCCTTGGAATGTCGGGGGCCTGGGAGACCCAGTACTTC
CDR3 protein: CASSLGMSGAWETQYF

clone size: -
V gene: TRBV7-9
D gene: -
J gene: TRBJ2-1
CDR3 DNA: TGTGCCAGCGTTCAAGGGGGTTCTGTCGAGGATGAGCAGTTCTTC
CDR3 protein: CASVQGGSVEDEQFF

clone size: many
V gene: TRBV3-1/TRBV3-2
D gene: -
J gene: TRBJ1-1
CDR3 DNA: TGTGCCAGCAGCCAAGCGTCAGATAAAGCTTTCTTT
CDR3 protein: CASSQASDKAFF

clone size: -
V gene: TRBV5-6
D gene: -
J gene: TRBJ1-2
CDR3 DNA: TGTGCCAGCAGCTTGGTTCAGGCGGGGTCCACCCGAGGTGGCTACACCTTC
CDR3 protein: CASSLVQAGSTRGGYTF

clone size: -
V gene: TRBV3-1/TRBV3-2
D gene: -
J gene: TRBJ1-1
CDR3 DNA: TGTGCCAGCAGCCCGATAAGTGGGGGGAACACTGAAGCTTTCTTT
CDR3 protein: CASSPISGGNTEAFF

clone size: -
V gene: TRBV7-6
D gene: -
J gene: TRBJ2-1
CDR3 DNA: TGTGCCAGCAGCCAAATCCGGAATGAGCAGTTCTTC
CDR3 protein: CASSQIRNEQFF

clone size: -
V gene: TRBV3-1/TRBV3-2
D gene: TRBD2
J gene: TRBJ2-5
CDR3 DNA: TGTGCCAGCAGCCAACCTATTGGACGGCTAGCGGGGAGAGAGACCCAGTACTTC
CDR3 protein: CASSQPIGRLAGRETQYF

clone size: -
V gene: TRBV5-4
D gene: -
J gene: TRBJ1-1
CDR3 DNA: TGTGCCAGCAGCTTTGGACGGGGAATCAACACTGAAGCTTTCTTT
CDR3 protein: CASSFGRGINTEAFF

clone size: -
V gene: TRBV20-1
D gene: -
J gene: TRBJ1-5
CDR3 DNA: TGCAGTGCTCAGGGGCGGCCCCAGCATTTT
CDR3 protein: CSAQGRPQHF

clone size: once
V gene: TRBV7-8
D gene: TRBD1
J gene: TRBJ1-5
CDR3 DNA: TGTGCCAGCAGCTACGGACAGGGGGGAGATCAGCCCCAGCATTTT
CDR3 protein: CASSYGQGGDQPQHF

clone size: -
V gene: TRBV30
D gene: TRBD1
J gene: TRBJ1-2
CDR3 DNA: TGTGCCCTACACAGGGACAGACCTTATGGCTACACCTTC
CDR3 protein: CALHRDRPYGYTF

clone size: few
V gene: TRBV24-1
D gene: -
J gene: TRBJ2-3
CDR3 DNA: TGTGCCACCAGTGTAGGCGGGATCAGCACAGATACGCAGTATTTT
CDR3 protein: CATSVGGISTDTQYF

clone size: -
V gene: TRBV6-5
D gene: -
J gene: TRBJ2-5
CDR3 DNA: TGTGCCAGCAGTTACTCGGGCCTCCAAGAGACCCAGTACTTC
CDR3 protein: CASSYSGLQETQYF

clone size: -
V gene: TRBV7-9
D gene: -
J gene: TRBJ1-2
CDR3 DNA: TGTGCCAGCAGCACACGACACCGAACTAACTATGGCTACACCTTC
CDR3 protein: CASSTRHRTNYGYTF

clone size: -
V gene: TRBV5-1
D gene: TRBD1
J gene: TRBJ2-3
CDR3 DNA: TGCGCCAGCAGCTTGGACAGGGGTAGCACAGATACGCAGTATTTT
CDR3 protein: CASSLDRGSTDTQYF

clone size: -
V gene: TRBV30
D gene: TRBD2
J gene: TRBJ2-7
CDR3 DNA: TGTGCCTGGAGTTCGGGACTAGCCCTAGGTGAGGACGAGCAGTACTTC
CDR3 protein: CAWSSGLALGEDEQYF

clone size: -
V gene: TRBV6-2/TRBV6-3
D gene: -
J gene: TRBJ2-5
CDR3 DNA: TGTGCCAGCAGTTCGTTCGCTCGTTCAGAGACCCAGTACTTC
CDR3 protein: CASSSFARSETQYF

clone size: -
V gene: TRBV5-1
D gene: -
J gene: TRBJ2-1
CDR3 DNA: TGCGCCAGCAGCTTGGACAACTACAATGAGCAGTTCTTC
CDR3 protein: CASSLDNYNEQFF

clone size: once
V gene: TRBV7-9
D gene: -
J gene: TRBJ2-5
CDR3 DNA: TGTGCCAGCAGCTCCCGTCGGGGGAACCAAGAGACCCAGTACTTC
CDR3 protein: CASSSRRGNQETQYF

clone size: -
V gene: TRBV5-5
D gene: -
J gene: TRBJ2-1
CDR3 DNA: TGTGCCAGCAGCCGTGACAGCTCCTACAATGAGCAGTTCTTC
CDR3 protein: CASSRDSSYNEQFF

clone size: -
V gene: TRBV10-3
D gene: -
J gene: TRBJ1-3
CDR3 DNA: TGTGCCTCCGGGGGGGAAGAGGCGAACACCATATATTTT
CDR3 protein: CASGGEEANTIYF

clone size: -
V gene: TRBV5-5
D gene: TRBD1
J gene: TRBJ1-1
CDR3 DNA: TGTGCCAGCAGCGACAGGGCTTGGGCTTTCTTT
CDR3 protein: CASSDRAWAFF

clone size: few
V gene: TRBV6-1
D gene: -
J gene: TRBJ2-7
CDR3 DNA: TGTGCCAGCAGTGACAGAGTGGGGCTCGAGCAGTACTTC
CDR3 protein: CASSDRVGLEQYF

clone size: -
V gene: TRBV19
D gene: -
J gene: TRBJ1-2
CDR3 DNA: TGTGCCAGTAGTATTAAGGGTTTTCTCGGCTACACCTTC
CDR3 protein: CASSIKGFLGYTF

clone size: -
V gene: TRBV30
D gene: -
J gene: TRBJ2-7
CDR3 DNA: TGTGCCTGGAGTGTTCGGGCAGGGAAAGGGAAGCAGTACTTC
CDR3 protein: CAWSVRAGKGKQYF

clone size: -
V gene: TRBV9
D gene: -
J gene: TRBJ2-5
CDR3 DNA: TGTGCCAGCAGCGTAGATTTGTACCAAGAGACCCAGTACTTC
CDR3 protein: CASSVDLYQETQYF

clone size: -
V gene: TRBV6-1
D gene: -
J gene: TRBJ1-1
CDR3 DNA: TGTGCCAGCAGTGAATCCAGGGTACTAGGCACTGAAGCTTTCTTT
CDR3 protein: CASSESRVLGTEAFF

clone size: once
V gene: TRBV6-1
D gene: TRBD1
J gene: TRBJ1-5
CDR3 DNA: TGTGCCAGCAGTGAAGGGACAGGGGGCCGGAATCAGCCCCAGCATTTT
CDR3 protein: CASSEGTGGRNQPQHF

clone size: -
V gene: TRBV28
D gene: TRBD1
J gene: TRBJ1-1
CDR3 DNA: TGTGCCAGCAGTCCATACAGGGGGCCTGAAGCTTTCTTT
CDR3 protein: CASSPYRGPEAFF

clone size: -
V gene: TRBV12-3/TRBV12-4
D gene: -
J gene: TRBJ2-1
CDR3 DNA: TGTGCCAGCAGCCAGGACAGCGCAGAGGGGCAGTTCTTC
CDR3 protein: CASSQDSAEGQFF

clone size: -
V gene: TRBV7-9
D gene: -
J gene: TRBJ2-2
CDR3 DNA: TGTGCCAGTCCCAGGGAATCCGGGGAGCTGTTTTTT
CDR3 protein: CASPRESGELFF

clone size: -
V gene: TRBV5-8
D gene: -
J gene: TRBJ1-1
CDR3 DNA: TGTGCCACCCAACTCACGGGGGAGGTAAGGGCTTTCTTT
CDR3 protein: CATQLTGEVRAFF

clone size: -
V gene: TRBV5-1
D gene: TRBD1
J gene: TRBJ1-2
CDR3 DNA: TGCGCCAGCAGCTCGGTGACAGGGCTTGAGTATGGCTACACCTTC
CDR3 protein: CASSSVTGLEYGYTF

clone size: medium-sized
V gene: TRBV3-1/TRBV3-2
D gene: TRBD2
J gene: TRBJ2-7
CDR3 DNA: TGTGCCAGCAGCGTTTTAGCGGGGGGCACGTACGAGCAGTACTTC
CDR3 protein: CASSVLAGGTYEQYF

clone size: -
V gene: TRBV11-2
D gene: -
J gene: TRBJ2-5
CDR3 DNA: TGTGCCAGCAGCTTAGGGCGCTGGAGCGGAGGAGGAGAGACCCAGTACTTC
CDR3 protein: CASSLGRWSGGGETQYF

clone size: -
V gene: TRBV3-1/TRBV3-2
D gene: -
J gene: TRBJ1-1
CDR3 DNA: TGTGCCAGCAGCCCTCGGACAGCGATGAACACTGAAGCTTTCTTT
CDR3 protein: CASSPRTAMNTEAFF

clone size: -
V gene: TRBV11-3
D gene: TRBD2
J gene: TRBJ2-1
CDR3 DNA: TGTGCCAGCAGCTTAGTGGGCGGGAGGGCCGTGGAGCAGTTCTTC
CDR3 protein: CASSLVGGRAVEQFF

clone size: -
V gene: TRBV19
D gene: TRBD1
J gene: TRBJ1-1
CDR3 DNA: TGTGCCAGTAGTATAGAGTCCAGGGGGCGTCGGGAGAACACTGAAGCTTTCTTT
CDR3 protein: CASSIESRGRRENTEAFF

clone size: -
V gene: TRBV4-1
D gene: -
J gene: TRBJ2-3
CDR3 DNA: TGCGCCAGCAGCCAAGTCGTCGGGGACCCGCCAGATACGCAGTATTTT
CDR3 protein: CASSQVVGDPPDTQYF

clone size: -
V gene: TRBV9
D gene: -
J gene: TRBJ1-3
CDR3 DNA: TGTGCCAGCAGCGTAGGCTCTGGAAACACCATATATTTT
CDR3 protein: CASSVGSGNTIYF